A single sample is the source of the 8 T cell receptor beta chains below, sequenced in a study of OX40 agonist ivuxolimab in advanced cancers. Repertoires were generated with immunoSEQ multiplex PCR, while TCRdb's copy carries only in-frame clones and drops some. The table includes around 66,000 clones, 85% detected once. This specimen consisted of CD4+ or CD8+ T cells sorted from blood, obtained in a trial of the OX40 agonist ivuxolimab. These receptors originate from an adult with an advanced solid tumor such as melanoma, head and neck, liver or kidney cancer.

V usage is TRBV19 and J usage is TRBJ2-5; TRBD1 might be the D (6 bases). V was clipped by 6 bases and J by 7 bases, with 15 bases between them. The germline CDR1 and CDR2 sequences are LNHDA and SQIVND (reference sequence). This CDR3 has 13 residues. The CDR3 nucleotides read TGTGCCAGTAGGCCCGGGACATTGGGGACCCAGTACTTC. Translating gives CASRPGTLGTQYF. Drawing the rest from reference TRBV19 and TRBJ2-5, the complete variable domain is DGGITQSPKYLFRKEGQNVTLSCEQNLNHDAMYWYRQDPGQGLRLIYYSQIVNDFQKGDIAEGYSVSREKKESFPLTVTSAQKNPTAFYLCASRPGTLGTQYFGPGTRLLVL.

The chain links TRBV5-4 to TRBJ2-5; D uncertain. In germline, CDR1 is SGHNT, CDR2 YYREEE (reference sequence). The CDR3 runs 14 residues. Trimming removed 0 bases at V and 3 bases at J, with 9 bases between. CDR3 in amino acids: CASSLEAREETQYF. The CDR3 DNA follows: TGTGCCAGCAGCTTGGAGGCTCGGGAAGAGACCCAGTACTTC.

This clone was detected a few times. The genes are TRBV5-1 and TRBJ2-7; D may be TRBD2 (6 bases). CDR3 length: 13 residues. Germline assignment: CDR1 SGHRS and CDR2 YFSETQ. V was pared by 3 bases and J by 6 bases, with 13 bases between. CDR3 in DNA: TGCGCCAGCAGCTCCGCGGGGATTTCCGAGCAGTACTTC. This encodes CASSSAGISEQYF. Drawing the rest from reference TRBV5-1 and TRBJ2-7, the complete variable domain is KAGVTQTPRYLIKTRGQQVTLSCSPISGHRSVSWYQQTPGQGLQFLFEYFSETQRNKGNFPGRFSGRQFSNSRSEMNVSTLELGDSALYLCASSSAGISEQYFGPGTRLTVT.

This rearrangement joins TRBV2 to TRBJ2-3; 14 bases align to TRBD2. Germline V gene lookup returns CDR1 SNHLY and CDR2 FYNNEI. V lost 8 bases to trimming and J lost 3 bases; unmatched junction nucleotides: 10. The CDR3 covers 17 residues. In DNA form, the CDR3 reads TGTGCCAGCCGTAGGGGGGGACTAGCGGGAGCTACAGATACGCAGTATTTT. Residues: CASRRGGLAGATDTQYF.

The rearrangement uses TRBV19 and TRBJ2-2; D is unclear. Germline V gives CDR1 LNHDA, CDR2 SQIVND (reference sequence). V shed 10 bases and J shed 7 bases, with 19 bases lying between them. The CDR3 is 14 residues long. Here the CDR3 DNA reads TGTGCCACCTCGCTACTGGGCCCCGGCGGGGAGCTGTTTTTT. It encodes CATSLLGPGGELFF. Full variable domain (missing parts from reference TRBV19 and TRBJ2-2): DGGITQSPKYLFRKEGQNVTLSCEQNLNHDAMYWYRQDPGQGLRLIYYSQIVNDFQKGDIAEGYSVSREKKESFPLTVTSAQKNPTAFYLCATSLLGPGGELFFGEGSRLTVL.

Turning to this clone: Within the sample, other DNA sequences also encode this same CDR3. The chain has TRBV5-1 and TRBJ1-2, with 7 nucleotides matching TRBD1. The CDR3 has 15 residues. V lost 6 bases and J lost 2; bases outside the gene matches: 10. Germline loops: CDR1 SGHRS, CDR2 YFSETQ. This CDR3 reads CASIDRDSPNYGYTF. CDR3 coding DNA: TGCGCCAGCATTGACCGGGACAGCCCCAACTATGGCTACACCTTC.

The V and J genes are TRBV5-4 and TRBJ2-2; 7 bases are a match to TRBD2. Trimming removed 2 bases from V and 5 bases from J; junction bases left unmatched: 3. The germline gives CDR1 SGHNT, CDR2 YYREEE (reference sequence). The CDR3 has 14 amino acids. The CDR3: CASSLFGGTGELFF. CDR3 sequence (DNA): TGTGCCAGCAGCTTATTCGGGGGGACCGGGGAGCTGTTTTTT.

CDR3 loop: CASTGRGGHNEQFF. In DNA form, the CDR3 reads TGTGCCAGCACCGGGCGGGGGGGCCACAATGAGCAGTTCTTC. The rearrangement joins TRBV6-5 to TRBJ2-1, with 9 nucleotides matching TRBD2. Germline-derived CDR1 and CDR2 are MNHEY and SVGAGI. The CDR3 length is 14 residues. V lost 7 bases and J lost 5; bases outside the gene matches: 6.